This paragraph reports one T cell receptor beta chain. These data are taken from a study of blood T cell repertoires in COVID-19. Study details: The study drew acute and convalescent COVID-19 samples from the United States, Italy and Spain. Nucleic acid was either cDNA or gDNA, and it came from T cells, B-cell-depleted T cells, or PBMCs.

Original methodology: Nucleated cell counts were estimated from reference gene primer amplification. Data came from immunoSEQ multiplex PCR; TCRdb stores just in-frame clones and leaves some out. That table gives V, J and clone size, and the DNA gave D and trimming. Among about 81,000 clones listed, just over 85% were seen once. This CDR3 has 17 amino acids. V was trimmed by 2 bases and J by 1 base, leaving 12 bases between them. The V gene's germline CDR1 is SEHNR and CDR2 FQNEAQ (reference sequence). The rearrangement joins TRBV7-9 to TRBJ2-6, with D maybe TRBD2 (7 bases). Sequencing was performed on peripheral blood. This sequence was found in a woman of 80 years or more with acute or convalescent COVID-19. The CDR3 DNA follows: TGTGCCAGCAGCTTATTACAGGGAGGGTCTGGGGCCAACGTCCTGACTTTC. It encodes CASSLLQGGSGANVLTF.